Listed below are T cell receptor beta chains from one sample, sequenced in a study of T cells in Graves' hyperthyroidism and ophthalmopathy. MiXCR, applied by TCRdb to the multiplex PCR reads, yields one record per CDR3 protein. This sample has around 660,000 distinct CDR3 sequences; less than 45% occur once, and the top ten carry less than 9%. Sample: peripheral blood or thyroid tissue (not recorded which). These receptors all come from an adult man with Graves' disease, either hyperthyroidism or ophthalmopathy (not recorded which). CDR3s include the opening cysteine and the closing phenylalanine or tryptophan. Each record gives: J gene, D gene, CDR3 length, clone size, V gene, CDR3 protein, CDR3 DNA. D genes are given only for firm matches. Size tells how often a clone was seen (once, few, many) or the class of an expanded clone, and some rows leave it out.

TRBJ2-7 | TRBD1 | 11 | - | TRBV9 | CASSSRGSQYF | TGTGCCAGCAGCTCCAGGGGGAGTCAGTACTTC
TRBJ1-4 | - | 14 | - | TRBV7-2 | CASSSAPGAEKLFF | TGTGCCAGCAGCTCAGCTCCAGGGGCAGAAAAACTGTTTTTT
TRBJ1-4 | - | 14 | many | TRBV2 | CASSEATTLEKLFF | TGTGCCAGCAGTGAAGCAACGACCCTAGAAAAACTGTTTTTT
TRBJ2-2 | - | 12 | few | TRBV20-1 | CSALSSDRELFF | TGCAGTGCTCTCTCCAGTGACCGGGAGCTGTTTTTT
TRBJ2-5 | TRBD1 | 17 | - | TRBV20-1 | CSAIRGRLGTNRKTQYF | TGCAGTGCTATCAGGGGGCGGTTAGGGACCAATCGGAAGACCCAGTACTTC
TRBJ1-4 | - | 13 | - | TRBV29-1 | CSVEEPSGEKLFF | TGCAGCGTTGAAGAACCTAGCGGTGAAAAACTGTTTTTT
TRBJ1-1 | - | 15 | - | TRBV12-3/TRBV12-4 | CASSWAGPGRTEAFF | TGTGCCAGCAGTTGGGCGGGCCCGGGTAGAACTGAAGCTTTCTTT
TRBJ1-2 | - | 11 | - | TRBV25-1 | CASTLGNGYTF | TGTGCCAGCACCCTGGGGAATGGCTACACCTTC
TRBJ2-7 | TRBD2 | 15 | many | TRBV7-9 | CASSLRTSGSYEQYF | TGTGCCAGCAGCTTAAGGACTAGCGGATCCTACGAGCAGTACTTC
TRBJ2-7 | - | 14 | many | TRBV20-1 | CSARGGTDGYEQYF | TGCAGTGCTAGAGGGGGGACCGATGGCTACGAGCAGTACTTC
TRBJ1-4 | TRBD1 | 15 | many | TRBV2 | CASRRDRGRSEKLFF | TGTGCCAGCAGACGAGACAGGGGGCGTTCTGAAAAACTGTTTTTT
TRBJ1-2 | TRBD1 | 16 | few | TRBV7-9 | CASSLSGTGGNYGYTF | TGTGCCAGCAGCTTATCCGGGACAGGGGGGAACTATGGCTACACCTTC
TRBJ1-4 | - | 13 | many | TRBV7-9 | CASSQGLNEKLFF | TGTGCCAGCAGCCAAGGGTTAAATGAAAAACTGTTTTTT
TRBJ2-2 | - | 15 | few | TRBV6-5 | CASSSERRASGELFF | TGTGCCAGCAGTTCAGAGAGGAGGGCGTCCGGGGAGCTGTTTTTT
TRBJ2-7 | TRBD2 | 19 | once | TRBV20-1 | CSARDRDGRLAGASYEQYF | TGCAGTGCTAGAGATAGGGATGGGAGACTAGCGGGGGCTTCCTACGAGCAGTACTTC
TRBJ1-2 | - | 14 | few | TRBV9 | CASSPTGESYGYTF | TGTGCCAGCAGCCCGACGGGGGAATCCTATGGCTACACCTTC
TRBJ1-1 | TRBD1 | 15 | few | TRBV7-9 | CASSHGTGVMSEAFF | TGTGCCAGCAGTCACGGGACAGGGGTGATGTCTGAAGCTTTCTTT
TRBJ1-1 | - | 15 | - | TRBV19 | CASSQTGTENTEAFF | TGTGCCAGCAGCCAAACCGGGACGGAGAACACTGAAGCTTTCTTT
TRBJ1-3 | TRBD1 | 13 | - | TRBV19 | CAGHGTDRNTIYF | TGTGCCGGCCATGGGACAGATAGAAACACCATATATTTT
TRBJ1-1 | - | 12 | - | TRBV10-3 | CASLVGRTQAFF | TGTGCTAGTTTGGTAGGTAGGACCCAAGCTTTCTTT
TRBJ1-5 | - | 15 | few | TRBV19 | CASSGGAGAGQPQHF | TGTGCCAGTAGTGGCGGGGCGGGGGCAGGTCAGCCCCAGCATTTT
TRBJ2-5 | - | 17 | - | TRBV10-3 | CAISDGPYDGWQETQYF | TGTGCCATCAGTGACGGTCCTTACGATGGCTGGCAAGAGACCCAGTACTTC
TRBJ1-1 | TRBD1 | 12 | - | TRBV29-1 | CSVQTGISEAFF | TGCAGCGTTCAGACAGGGATCTCTGAAGCTTTCTTT
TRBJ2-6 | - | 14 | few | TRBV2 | CARDRGSGANVLTF | TGTGCCAGGGACCGTGGCTCTGGGGCCAACGTCCTGACTTTC
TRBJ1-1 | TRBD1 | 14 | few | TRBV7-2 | CASSVDRVKTEAFF | TGTGCCAGCAGTGTCGACAGGGTAAAAACTGAAGCTTTCTTT
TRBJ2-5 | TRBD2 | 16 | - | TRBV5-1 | CASSLGLAGPLETQYF | TGCGCCAGCAGCTTGGGGCTAGCGGGACCCTTGGAGACCCAGTACTTC
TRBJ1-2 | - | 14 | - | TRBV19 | CASTRTVGNYGYTF | TGTGCCAGTACTAGGACAGTTGGAAACTATGGCTACACCTTC
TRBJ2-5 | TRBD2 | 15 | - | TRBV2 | CASSPKTSGQETQYF | TGTGCCAGCAGTCCGAAAACTAGCGGGCAAGAGACCCAGTACTTC
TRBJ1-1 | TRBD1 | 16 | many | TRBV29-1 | CSVRTGTIPLNTEAFF | TGCAGCGTGCGGACAGGGACAATACCCTTGAACACTGAAGCTTTCTTT
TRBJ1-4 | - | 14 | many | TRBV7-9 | CASMLGTANEKLFF | TGTGCCAGCATGTTAGGGACGGCTAATGAAAAACTGTTTTTT
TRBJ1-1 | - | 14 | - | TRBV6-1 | CASSLRARNTEAFF | TGTGCCAGCAGCTTGCGGGCGAGGAACACTGAAGCTTTCTTT
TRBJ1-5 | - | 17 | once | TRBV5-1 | CASSQAWGGDSNQPQHF | TGCGCCAGCAGCCAAGCATGGGGAGGAGATAGCAATCAGCCCCAGCATTTT
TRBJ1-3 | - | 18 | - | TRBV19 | CASSLRTATSLSGNTIYF | TGTGCCAGTAGTCTGAGGACAGCTACGTCCCTCTCTGGAAACACCATATATTTT
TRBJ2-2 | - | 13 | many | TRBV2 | CARGRVNTGELFF | TGTGCCAGGGGACGGGTTAACACCGGGGAGCTGTTTTTT
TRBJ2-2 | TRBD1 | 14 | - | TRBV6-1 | CASSQDRGAGELFF | TGTGCCAGCAGCCAGGACAGGGGAGCCGGGGAGCTGTTTTTT
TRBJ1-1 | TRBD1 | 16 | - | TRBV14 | CASSQDDREVNTEAFF | TGTGCCAGCAGCCAAGACGACAGGGAGGTGAACACTGAAGCTTTCTTT
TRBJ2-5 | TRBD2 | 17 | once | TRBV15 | CATSRAGTSGGEETQYF | TGTGCCACCAGCAGGGCAGGGACTAGCGGGGGAGAAGAGACCCAGTACTTC
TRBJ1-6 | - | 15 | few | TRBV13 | CASSLMAEYNSPLHF | TGTGCCAGCAGCTTAATGGCAGAATATAATTCACCCCTCCACTTT
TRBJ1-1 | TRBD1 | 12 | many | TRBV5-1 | CASSLGGQEAFF | TGCGCCAGCAGCTTGGGGGGACAGGAAGCTTTCTTT
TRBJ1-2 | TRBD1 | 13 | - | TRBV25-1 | CASSRTGYDGYTF | TGTGCCAGCAGTAGGACAGGGTACGATGGCTACACCTTC
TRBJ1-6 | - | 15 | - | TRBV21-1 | CASSQRDSYNSPLHF | TGTGCCAGCAGTCAAAGGGACAGCTATAATTCACCCCTCCACTTT
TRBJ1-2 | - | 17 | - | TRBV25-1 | CASSELASRGHNYGYTF | TGTGCCAGCAGTGAATTGGCCAGTAGGGGTCACAACTATGGCTACACCTTC
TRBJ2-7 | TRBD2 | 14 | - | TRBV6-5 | CASSYSTNGGEQYF | TGTGCCAGCAGTTACTCGACCAACGGGGGGGAGCAGTACTTC
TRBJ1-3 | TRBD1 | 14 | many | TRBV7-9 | CASSFTGDGNTIYF | TGTGCCAGCAGCTTCACAGGGGATGGAAACACCATATATTTT
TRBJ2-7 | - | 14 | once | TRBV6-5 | CASSYYGKTNEQYF | TGTGCCAGCAGTTACTATGGAAAGACCAACGAGCAGTACTTC
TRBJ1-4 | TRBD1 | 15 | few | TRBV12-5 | CASSVGTGRNEKLFF | TGTGCCAGCAGCGTGGGGACAGGACGGAATGAAAAACTGTTTTTT
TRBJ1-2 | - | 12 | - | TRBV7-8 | CASSLAPNGYTF | TGTGCCAGCAGCTTAGCGCCGAATGGCTACACCTTC
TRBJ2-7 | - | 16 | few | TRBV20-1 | CSARSSGASRSYEQYF | TGCAGTGCTAGGTCGTCAGGGGCGAGTAGGTCCTACGAGCAGTACTTC
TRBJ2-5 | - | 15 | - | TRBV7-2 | CASSLGSGPNQPQYF | TGTGCCAGCAGCTTAGGGTCAGGGCCCAATCAGCCCCAGTACTTC
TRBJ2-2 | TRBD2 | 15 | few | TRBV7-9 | CASSVAGGPFGELFF | TGTGCCAGCAGCGTAGCGGGAGGGCCCTTCGGGGAGCTGTTTTTT
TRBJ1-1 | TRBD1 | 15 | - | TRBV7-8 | CASSFPGGMNTEAFF | TGTGCCAGCAGCTTCCCAGGGGGGATGAACACTGAAGCTTTCTTT